The 26 T cell receptor beta chains presented below share a single source sample, sequenced in a study of T cells in Graves' hyperthyroidism and ophthalmopathy. The CDR3 regions of TCR beta were amplified from RNA transcripts. In the first-round RT-PCR of the TCR CDR3, the HTBI primer set was used. TCRdb independently ran MiXCR on the multiplex PCR reads; one entry per CDR3 protein. The table has 75,000 to 100,000 distinct CDR3 sequences, about 51% seen once. Sequenced input: blood. The receptors come from a woman between 35 and 50 years old with Graves' hyperthyroidism.

This clonotype was seen at least ten times. The chain employs TRBV19 and TRBJ1-5, with TRBD1 identical over 9 bases. The CDR3 contains 15 residues. V shed 5 bases, J shed 9 bases, and the junction held 11 bases outside the gene matches. Germline loops: CDR1 LNHDA, CDR2 SQIVND (reference sequence). The CDR3 bases are TGTGCCAGTAGTTCCAGGACAGGGGCGATCGGGCCCCAGCATTTT. It codes for CASSSRTGAIGPQHF.

The sample holds many counts of this clonotype. The chain carries TRBV12-3 or TRBV12-4 and TRBJ1-4, with 10 bases that match TRBD1. V lost 5 bases to trimming and J lost 7 bases; unmatched junction nucleotides: 4. The CDR3 runs to 14 residues. CDR3: CASSRDRGGEKLFF. The CDR3, as DNA: TGTGCCAGCAGTCGGGACAGGGGAGGTGAAAAACTGTTTTTT.

This clonotype showed up many times. V usage is TRBV7-2 and J usage is TRBJ2-3; D possibly corresponds to TRBD2 (6 bases). The V gene's germline CDR1 is SGHTA and CDR2 FQGNSA. Trimming stripped 2 bases from V and 0 bases from J, with 9 bases between. The CDR3 extends over 15 amino acids. The CDR3 protein is CASSLYGTSTDTQYF. The CDR3 coding sequence is TGTGCCAGCAGCTTATATGGGACTAGCACAGATACGCAGTATTTT.

This clonotype has at least ten counts. This rearrangement joins TRBV9 to TRBJ2-5, with TRBD2 identical over 7 bases. CDR3 length: 14 residues. The V segment lost 6 bases and the J segment 5 bases; nucleotides outside the gene matches: 10. Germline V lookup: CDR1 SGDLS, CDR2 YYNGEE. The CDR3 region is CASTPSGNGETQYF. CDR3 coding DNA: TGTGCCAGCACCCCGAGCGGGAACGGGGAGACCCAGTACTTC.

Notes on this clonotype: Given the absence of the conserved phenylalanine or tryptophan at the CDR3 end, a read error is likely. The V gene is TRBV29-1, the J gene TRBJ2-7; no definite D call. The CDR3 is made up of 12 amino acids. Germline V gene data show CDR1 as SQVTM and CDR2 as ANQGSEA. CDR3 amino acids: CNVELGTYEQYL. CDR3 DNA sequence: TGCAACGTTGAATTGGGAACCTACGAGCAGTACCTC.

The chain employs TRBV7-2 and TRBJ1-1; 7 bases line up with TRBD1. The ends lost 3 bases at V and 14 bases at J; junction bases unmatched: 0. CDR1 and CDR2 (germline): SGHTA, FQGNSA. The CDR3 covers 9 residues. The CDR3 protein is CASSLDRFF. In nucleotides, the CDR3 is TGTGCCAGCAGCTTGGACAGGTTCTTT.

Ten or more counts support this clonotype. The chain joins TRBV27 to TRBJ1-1; TRBD1 is a possible D gene (6 bases). The CDR3 contains 11 residues. Germline CDR1 and CDR2: MNHEY and SMNVEV (reference sequence). The V end was cut by 7 bases, the J end by 5 bases, with 8 bases between. The CDR3 is CASKGGTEAFF. CDR3 nucleotides: TGTGCCAGCAAAGGGGGTACTGAAGCTTTCTTT.

The genes are TRBV12-3 or TRBV12-4 and TRBJ1-4; the match to TRBD1 covers 7 bases. The CDR3 contains 13 residues. J was trimmed by 8 bases and V by 7 bases; bases with no gene match: 7. The CDR3 loop is CASNFDREEKLFF. CDR3 DNA sequence: TGTGCCAGCAATTTCGACAGGGAGGAAAAACTGTTTTTT.

This chain links TRBV11-2 with TRBJ1-1; D remains ambiguous. Germline CDR1 reads SGHAT; CDR2 reads FQNNGV. The CDR3 sequence is 17 residues long. V was pared by 2 bases and J by 8 bases, with 24 bases between. CDR3 amino acids: CASSLRSPHNPGSEAFF. The DNA for the CDR3 is TGTGCCAGCAGCTTAAGATCCCCCCATAACCCTGGGTCAGAAGCTTTCTTT.

The chain carries TRBV25-1 and TRBJ1-1; D remains ambiguous. There are 11 residues in the CDR3. Germline values: CDR1 MGHDK, CDR2 SYGVNS. V shed 7 bases and J shed 0 bases, with 3 bases lying between them. Here the CDR3 DNA reads TGTGCCAGCACTATGAACACTGAAGCTTTCTTT. Translation: CASTMNTEAFF.

This clonotype was picked up many times. The J gene is TRBJ1-1, the V gene TRBV5-1, with D possibly matching TRBD1 (6 bases). The CDR3 spans 17 residues. Looked up from germline, CDR1 is SGHRS and CDR2 is YFSETQ. Between the trimmed V and J ends, which lost 0 bases and 1 base, there was a span of 16 bases. CDR3 amino acids: CASSLVGAGQTNTEAFF. The CDR3, as DNA: TGCGCCAGCAGCTTGGTGGGGGCAGGGCAGACGAACACTGAAGCTTTCTTT.

This clonotype was picked up many times. The V call is TRBV6-5, the J call TRBJ1-5, with TRBD1 matching over 10 bases. Germline V gene data show CDR1 as MNHEY and CDR2 as SVGAGI. The CDR3 length is 16 residues. V was clipped by 6 bases and J by 6 bases; unmatched bases: 11. In DNA, the CDR3 is TGTGCCAGCAGCGGGTCGGGACAGGGGCATGTTCAGCCCCAGCATTTT. Encoded protein: CASSGSGQGHVQPQHF.

This clonotype was counted once. This chain connects TRBV10-3 to TRBJ2-7; D is unresolved. Germline CDR1 and CDR2: ENHRY and SYGVKD. This CDR3 region has 14 residues. The V and J ends lost 5 bases and 0 bases respectively, with 11 bases between them. The CDR3 DNA reads TGTGCCATCAGTCCTGGCGGAGCCTCCTACGAGCAGTACTTC. Translated, it gives CAISPGGASYEQYF.

Comment on this clonotype: The germline gene is not matched at one end of the junction; a read error may be the cause. The chain recombines TRBV19 with TRBJ1-1, with 7 nucleotides matching TRBD1. This CDR3 comprises 13 residues. In germline, CDR1 is LNHDA, CDR2 SQIVND (reference sequence). The CDR3 DNA sequence: TGTGCCGGTAGTAATGCGGGACAGCCTGAAGCTTTCTTT. This gives the protein CAGSNAGQPEAFF. The full variable domain, with the rest looked up from reference TRBV19 and TRBJ1-1, is DGGITQSPKYLFRKEGQNVTLSCEQNLNHDAMYWYRQDPGQGLRLIYYSQIVNDFQKGDIAEGYSVSREKKESFPLTVTSAQKNPTAFYLCAGSNAGQPEAFFGQGTRLTVV.

The chain employs TRBV7-2 and TRBJ1-1; 8 bases align to TRBD1. This CDR3 region has 15 residues. The J segment lost 3 bases and the V segment lost 1 base, leaving 4 bases of the junction unmatched. The germline CDR1 and CDR2 sequences are SGHTA and FQGNSA. CDR3 protein: CASSLGQGFYTEAFF. Here the CDR3 DNA reads TGTGCCAGCAGCTTAGGACAGGGGTTCTACACTGAAGCTTTCTTT.

The genes are TRBV10-3 and TRBJ1-2; no reliable D call. The germline V gene has CDR1 ENHRY and CDR2 SYGVKD. The CDR3 covers 13 residues. Trimming stripped 10 bases from V and 0 bases from J, with 12 bases between. The CDR3 DNA reads TGTGCCAGCACAAGGACCGCTAACTATGGCTACACCTTC. It yields the protein CASTRTANYGYTF.

In this sample, this clonotype turned up many times. The chain links TRBV10-3 to TRBJ1-2, with 8 bases aligning to TRBD1. The CDR3 totals 14 residues. J was trimmed by 5 bases and V by 0 bases; bases with no gene match: 2. In germline, CDR1 is ENHRY, CDR2 SYGVKD. CDR3 in DNA: TGTGCCATCAGTGAGTCCGGGACAGGTTATGGCTACACCTTC. It translates to CAISESGTGYGYTF.

The V and J genes are TRBV7-9 and TRBJ2-2; no firm D call. This CDR3 has 16 residues. Germline V lookup: CDR1 SEHNR, CDR2 FQNEAQ (reference sequence). Trimming took off 1 base at V and 4 bases at J, with 13 bases between the two ends. CDR3: CASSLGTASSTGELFF. In DNA form, the CDR3 reads TGTGCCAGCAGCTTAGGTACGGCGTCCTCCACCGGGGAGCTGTTTTTT. The variable domain in full, completed from reference TRBV7-9 and TRBJ2-2, reads DTGVSQNPRHKITKRGQNVTFRCDPISEHNRLYWYRQTLGQGPEFLTYFQNEAQLEKSRLLSDRFSAERPKGSFSTLEIQRTEQGDSAMYLCASSLGTASSTGELFFGEGSRLTVL.

This clonotype was seen at least ten times. The V call is TRBV5-8, the J call TRBJ1-1; TRBD1 is a possible D gene (5 bases). Deletions cut 4 bases from V and 0 bases from J, with 13 bases between. Germline V gene sequence: CDR1 SGHTS, CDR2 YDEGEE. The CDR3 has 15 amino acids. CDR3 loop: CASSAGGGVNTEAFF. The CDR3 nucleotides read TGTGCCAGCAGCGCGGGTGGGGGTGTGAACACTGAAGCTTTCTTT. Full variable domain (rest looked up from reference TRBV5-8 and TRBJ1-1): EAGVTQSPTHLIKTRGQQATLRCSPISGHTSVYWYQQALGLGLQFLLWYDEGEERNRGNFPPRFSGRQFPNYSSELNVNALELEDSALYLCASSAGGGVNTEAFFGQGTRLTVV.

This clonotype was recorded at least ten times. The chain links TRBV20-1 to TRBJ1-6, with D unresolved. Germline V gives CDR1 DFQATT, CDR2 SNEGSKA (reference sequence). The CDR3 is 14 residues long. The germline V and J ends were trimmed by 2 bases and 8 bases, with 13 bases remaining between them. Here the CDR3 DNA reads TGCAGTGCTAGACGAGGAGGGCTTGATTCACCCCTCCACTTT. Amino acid sequence: CSARRGGLDSPLHF.

The chain carries TRBV10-3 and TRBJ1-6, with no clear D. Germline assignment: CDR1 ENHRY and CDR2 SYGVKD. The CDR3 is made up of 13 amino acids. The CDR3 sequence is CAHDGLGHKPLHF. The CDR3 region has the DNA TGTGCACACGACGGTTTAGGGCATAAACCCCTCCACTTT.

This clonotype was seen repeatedly, ten times or more. The chain has TRBV7-6 and TRBJ2-5, with 9 bases aligning to TRBD1. Germline CDR1 is SGHVS and CDR2 is FNYEAQ. V was pared by 4 bases and J by 5 bases, with 17 bases of the junction left unmatched. The CDR3 loop spans 18 amino acids. In nucleotides, the CDR3 is TGTGCCAGCAGCTCCGGGACAGGGAATGAGGCGAGGTGGGAGACCCAGTACTTC. This sequence encodes CASSSGTGNEARWETQYF.

This sequence joins TRBV15 and TRBJ1-6; the D gene is possibly TRBD1 (5 bases). CDR1 is LNHNV and CDR2 is YYDKDF in the germline V gene (reference sequence). The CDR3 covers 14 residues. V lost 3 bases and J lost 7, with 10 bases in between. In nucleotides, the CDR3 is TGTGCCACCAGCAGTTTTTCAGGGAATTCACCCCTCCACTTT. Translated, it gives CATSSFSGNSPLHF.

This clonotype was detected only once. V usage is TRBV15 and J usage is TRBJ2-7; TRBD2 is a possible D gene (5 bases). This CDR3 region has 16 residues. Germline CDR1 reads LNHNV; CDR2 reads YYDKDF (reference sequence). Trimming removed 8 bases from V and 7 bases from J, with 27 bases in between. The CDR3 is CATSSSFDVRGWEQYF. As DNA, the CDR3 is TGTGCCACCTCCAGCAGTTTCGACGTACGGGGTTGGGAGCAGTACTTC.

This clonotype was counted at least ten times. The chain has TRBV10-3 and TRBJ2-7; D is unclear. V dropped 8 bases and J dropped 6 bases, with 14 bases sitting between them. This CDR3 region has 12 residues. Germline V gene data show CDR1 as ENHRY and CDR2 as SYGVKD. CDR3 loop: CAISGQASEQYF. In DNA form, the CDR3 reads TGTGCCATCTCCGGGCAAGCATCCGAGCAGTACTTC.

This clonotype was picked up many times. The chain employs TRBV5-5 and TRBJ2-2; 7 bases are a match to TRBD2. There are 16 residues in the CDR3. J lost 3 bases, V lost 1 base, and 6 bases had no gene match. Germline V lookup: CDR1 SGHKS, CDR2 YYEKEE (reference sequence). CDR3 amino acids: CASSLRWGLYTGELFF. The CDR3 bases are TGTGCCAGCAGCTTGCGTTGGGGACTATACACCGGGGAGCTGTTTTTT. Variable domain in full (rest from reference TRBV5-5 and TRBJ2-2): DAGVTQSPTHLIKTRGQQVTLRCSPISGHKSVSWYQQVLGQGPQFIFQYYEKEERGRGNFPDRFSARQFPNYSSELNVNALLLGDSALYLCASSLRWGLYTGELFFGEGSRLTVL.